One sample yielded the 26 T cell receptor beta chains listed below, sequenced in a study of radiation and T cells in renal cell carcinoma (dated by TCRdb to the early 2020s). The method was the immunoSEQ multiplex PCR assay. The source is immuneACCESS, and TCRdb retained only in-frame sequences with V and J called. Part of the clones is not carried over; for the studies checked, unresolved V genes explain less than half of this, and the remainder is unexplained. The sample table contains around 170,000 clones; only one count was recorded for about 87% of them. Approximately 11% of the sample is held by the ten biggest clonotypes. In the paper's terms, the time point label means: blood 4 weeks post-SBRT, at nephrectomy. The treatment or condition tag for this specimen amounts to: 15 Gy SBRT to primary tumor, nephrectomy 4 weeks later. Sequences were derived from blood, sampled from a patient whose treatment included radiotherapy and nephrectomy. Source of these receptors: a woman in her forties or fifties with renal cell carcinoma.

The gene calls are TRBV6-6 and TRBJ2-1; D remains unclear. The CDR3 runs to 13 residues. Trimming cost V 0 bases and J 3 bases, with 3 bases left between them. Per the germline V gene, CDR1 is MNHNY and CDR2 is SVGAGI (reference sequence). CDR3 region: CASSYSNYNEQFF. In DNA form, the CDR3 reads TGTGCCAGCAGTTACTCGAACTACAATGAGCAGTTCTTC.

J is TRBJ2-3 and V is TRBV11-2, with a tentative D call TRBD2 (5 bases). Trimming pared 2 bases from V and 6 bases from J, leaving 12 bases between. This CDR3 spans 14 amino acids. Germline V gene data show CDR1 as SGHAT and CDR2 as FQNNGV. The CDR3 DNA follows: TGTGCCAGCAGCTTAAGGCAAAGAGGGGATACGCAGTATTTT. Translating it yields CASSLRQRGDTQYF.

The CDR3 spells CASSIGQINTGELFF. The CDR3 bases are TGTGCCAGCAGCATCGGACAAATTAACACCGGGGAGCTGTTTTTT. The chain couples TRBV7-8 to TRBJ2-2; possible D gene TRBD1, 5 bases. With 5 bases removed from V and 2 bases from J, the gap between germline ends came to 12 bases. The CDR3 covers 15 residues. CDR1 is SGHVS and CDR2 is FQNEAQ in the germline V gene.

V and J are TRBV6-1 and TRBJ1-5; weak D call: TRBD1 (5 bases). This CDR3 has 17 amino acids. V lost 1 base, J lost 4 bases, and 17 bases lay in between. CDR1 and CDR2 from the germline V gene are MNHNS and SASEGT. The CDR3 is CASSEGVTDISNQPQHF. Written as DNA, the CDR3 is TGTGCCAGCAGTGAAGGAGTAACGGACATAAGTAATCAGCCCCAGCATTTT.

This clone was seen once. The J gene is TRBJ1-5, the V gene TRBV19; TRBD1 matches at 10 bases. The V gene's germline CDR1 is LNHDA and CDR2 SQIVND (reference sequence). V trimming: 5 bases; J trimming: 0 bases; junction bases outside the gene matches: 7. The CDR3 is made up of 17 amino acids. The CDR3 loop is CASSLTGGADSNQPQHF. The CDR3 DNA reads as TGTGCCAGTAGTTTGACAGGGGGCGCAGATAGCAATCAGCCCCAGCATTTT.

The rearrangement links TRBV6-1 to TRBJ2-5; D may be TRBD2 (6 bases). The CDR3 covers 14 residues. V was clipped by 6 bases and J by 4 bases, with 15 bases between them. Germline CDR1 is MNHNS and CDR2 is SASEGT. The CDR3 coding sequence is TGTGCCAGCAGGAAGGACAACGGGAGAGAGACCCAGTACTTC. It yields the protein CASRKDNGRETQYF.

This clone has a handful of counts. This chain uses TRBV30 with TRBJ1-6; D perhaps matches TRBD1 (6 bases). Germline CDR1 reads GTSNPN; CDR2 reads SVGIG (reference sequence). This CDR3 region has 15 residues. The V and J ends lost 4 bases and 9 bases respectively, with 19 bases between them. As DNA, the CDR3 is TGTGCCTGGACCCCCCTTGGGACAATAGGTTCACCCCTCCACTTT. The encoded protein is CAWTPLGTIGSPLHF.

The chain couples TRBV5-1 to TRBJ1-2; TRBD1 is a possible D gene (5 bases). This CDR3 is 13 amino acids long. Trimming left V 6 bases short and J 1 base short, with 10 bases between. Germline values: CDR1 SGHRS, CDR2 YFSETQ. For the CDR3, the DNA is TGCGCCAGCACCGACAGTGTTAACTATGGCTACACCTTC. Its translation is CASTDSVNYGYTF.

The chain carries TRBV15 and TRBJ1-3; D may be TRBD1 (6 bases). Between the trimmed V and J ends, which lost 0 bases and 4 bases, there was a span of 10 bases. Germline V lookup: CDR1 LNHNV, CDR2 YYDKDF (reference sequence). The CDR3 spans 15 residues. The CDR3 here is CATSREGQTGNTIYF. The CDR3 DNA follows: TGTGCCACCAGCAGAGAAGGACAGACCGGAAACACCATATATTTT.

This chain uses TRBV6-6 with TRBJ1-2; D is undetermined. This CDR3 has 13 amino acids. The V end lost 5 bases, the J end lost 0 bases, and 7 bases lay between the germline ends. The germline V gene encodes CDR1 MNHNY and CDR2 SVGAGI (reference sequence). The CDR3 spells CASSPWANYGYTF. The DNA for the CDR3 is TGTGCCAGCAGTCCCTGGGCTAACTATGGCTACACCTTC.

The chain links TRBV2 to TRBJ2-1; TRBD2 aligns across 15 bases. The CDR3 runs 20 residues. In germline, CDR1 is SNHLY, CDR2 FYNNEI. V was clipped by 6 bases and J by 1 base; unmatched bases: 13. The CDR3 protein is CASRIPGLAGGPPSYNEQFF. DNA of the CDR3: TGTGCCAGCAGGATACCGGGACTAGCGGGGGGACCCCCATCCTACAATGAGCAGTTCTTC.

A single count supports this clone. Other DNA sequences within the sample encode an identical CDR3. The CDR3 region is CASSLGANTEAFF. The DNA for the CDR3 is TGTGCCAGCAGCTTAGGTGCGAACACTGAAGCTTTCTTT. The genes are TRBV7-3 and TRBJ1-1; D is ambiguous. Germline CDR1 and CDR2: SGHTA and FQGTGA. Trimming removed 2 bases at V and 1 base at J, with 5 bases between. This CDR3 region has 13 residues.

V gene TRBV30 combines with J gene TRBJ1-2; tentatively, D is TRBD1 (5 bases). The V gene lost 0 bases and the J gene lost 8 bases, with 13 bases spanning the gap. The CDR3 has 13 amino acids. Germline CDR1 and CDR2: GTSNPN and SVGIG (reference sequence). CDR3 residues: CAWSVGHNVGYTF. The CDR3, as DNA: TGTGCCTGGAGTGTAGGACACAACGTCGGCTACACCTTC.

This chain joins TRBV19 and TRBJ1-5; D is unclear. Germline CDR1 is LNHDA and CDR2 is SQIVND (reference sequence). V was clipped by 7 bases and J by 6 bases, with 4 bases between them. This CDR3 comprises 10 residues. The CDR3 nucleotides are TGTGCCAGTAACATTCAGCCCCAGCATTTT. It is translated as CASNIQPQHF. Drawing the rest from reference TRBV19 and TRBJ1-5, the complete variable domain is DGGITQSPKYLFRKEGQNVTLSCEQNLNHDAMYWYRQDPGQGLRLIYYSQIVNDFQKGDIAEGYSVSREKKESFPLTVTSAQKNPTAFYLCASNIQPQHFGDGTRLSIL.

This clone was detected once. This chain joins TRBV18 and TRBJ1-4; D possibly corresponds to TRBD1 (6 bases). The V and J ends lost 6 bases and 5 bases respectively, with 10 bases between them. CDR1 and CDR2 (germline): KGHSH, LQKENI. The CDR3 runs to 13 residues. CDR3 loop: CASSQGLNEKLFF. CDR3 nucleotides: TGTGCCAGCTCGCAGGGGCTGAATGAAAAACTGTTTTTT.

This clone was found a few times. The V gene is TRBV29-1, the J gene TRBJ1-1; D remains ambiguous. The CDR3 is made up of 10 amino acids. Germline V gene sequence: CDR1 SQVTM, CDR2 ANQGSEA. Deletions cut 4 bases from V and 3 bases from J, with 3 bases between. CDR3 coding DNA: TGCAGCGTTGGGGACACTGAAGCTTTCTTT. It yields the protein CSVGDTEAFF. Combining the CDR3 with reference TRBV29-1 and TRBJ1-1 gives the whole variable domain SAVISQKPSRDICQRGTSLTIQCQVDSQVTMMFWYRQQPGQSLTLIATANQGSEATYESGFVIDKFPISRPNLTFSTLTVSNMSPEDSSIYLCSVGDTEAFFGQGTRLTVV.

V and J are TRBV7-9 and TRBJ1-2; D is undetermined. The germline gives CDR1 SEHNR, CDR2 FQNEAQ (reference sequence). Trimming removed 1 base from V and 7 bases from J, with 10 bases in between. The CDR3 contains 13 residues. The CDR3 DNA reads as TGTGCCAGCAGCTTAGGATACTTAGCTGGCTACACCTTC. It is translated as CASSLGYLAGYTF.

The chain is built from TRBV5-5 and TRBJ1-1; D not resolved. V dropped 0 bases and J dropped 2 bases, with 8 bases sitting between them. CDR1 and CDR2 from the germline V gene are SGHKS and YYEKEE (reference sequence). This CDR3 region has 14 residues. Here the CDR3 DNA reads TGTGCCAGCAGCTTGGTTCCAGACAACACTGAAGCTTTCTTT. Its translation is CASSLVPDNTEAFF. The entire variable domain, with the rest obtained from reference TRBV5-5 and TRBJ1-1, is as follows: DAGVTQSPTHLIKTRGQQVTLRCSPISGHKSVSWYQQVLGQGPQFIFQYYEKEERGRGNFPDRFSARQFPNYSSELNVNALLLGDSALYLCASSLVPDNTEAFFGQGTRLTVV.

As to this clone: Different DNA sequences within this sample yield the same CDR3. The rearrangement links TRBV30 to TRBJ2-5; 8 bases agree with TRBD1. V dropped 2 bases and J dropped 4; count of bases not matched to a gene: 3. This CDR3 has 13 amino acids. Germline loops: CDR1 GTSNPN, CDR2 SVGIG (reference sequence). CDR3 loop: CAWSSGGRETQYF. The CDR3 nucleotides are TGTGCCTGGAGTTCAGGGGGCCGAGAGACCCAGTACTTC.

This sequence joins TRBV4-3 and TRBJ1-3; D is uncertain. V was clipped by 3 bases and J by 0 bases, with 9 bases between them. Germline assignment: CDR1 LGHNA and CDR2 YSLEER. The CDR3 is 15 amino acids. CDR3 residues: CASSQMGGSGNTIYF. The DNA for the CDR3 is TGCGCCAGCAGCCAGATGGGAGGCTCTGGAAACACCATATATTTT.

The chain employs TRBV6-6 and TRBJ1-5; tentatively, D is TRBD1 (6 bases). Trimming shortened V by 6 bases and J by 5 bases, and 17 bases separated the two germline ends. CDR1 MNHNY and CDR2 SVGAGI come from the germline V gene (reference sequence). The CDR3 is 15 residues long. CDR3 protein: CASRRDTHTDQPQHF. The CDR3 bases are TGTGCCAGCAGGCGGGACACCCACACTGATCAGCCCCAGCATTTT.

The rearrangement links TRBV9 to TRBJ1-6; a possible D gene is TRBD1 (5 bases). V was trimmed by 6 bases and J by 9 bases, leaving 31 bases between them. CDR3 length: 19 amino acids. The germline CDR1 and CDR2 sequences are SGDLS and YYNGEE. The CDR3 spells CASTPSTRVRVEYSSPLHF. DNA of the CDR3: TGTGCCAGCACCCCTTCTACCAGGGTCAGGGTTGAATACAGTTCACCCCTCCACTTT.

The chain is built from TRBV6-5 and TRBJ2-1, with D perhaps matching TRBD1 (5 bases). Germline V CDR1 and CDR2: MNHEY, SVGAGI. The CDR3 length is 14 residues. V dropped 6 bases and J dropped 0 bases, with 9 bases sitting between them. In DNA form, the CDR3 reads TGTGCCAGCAGCGACAGAAGCTCCTACAATGAGCAGTTCTTC. It translates to CASSDRSSYNEQFF.

V is TRBV30 and J is TRBJ1-3, with a weak D call TRBD1 (5 bases). The CDR3 covers 14 residues. The germline CDR1 and CDR2 sequences are GTSNPN and SVGIG (reference sequence). V lost 2 bases and J lost 0, with 8 bases in between. The CDR3 is CAWSKGFSGNTIYF. For the CDR3, the DNA is TGTGCCTGGAGTAAGGGGTTCTCTGGAAACACCATATATTTT.

The chain uses TRBV19 and TRBJ1-1; D remains unclear. CDR1 is LNHDA and CDR2 is SQIVND in the germline V gene (reference sequence). This CDR3 has 14 residues. V was clipped by 7 bases and J by 4 bases, with 16 bases between them. CDR3 loop: CASIPDPGVTEAFF. In DNA form, the CDR3 reads TGTGCCAGTATTCCGGACCCGGGAGTCACTGAAGCTTTCTTT.

Comment on this clone: Within the sample, other DNA sequences also encode this same CDR3. The gene calls are TRBV7-9 and TRBJ2-5, with D possibly matching TRBD1 (5 bases). The CDR3 covers 14 residues. V lost 0 bases, J lost 4 bases, and 9 bases lay in between. Germline CDR1 SEHNR, CDR2 FQNEAQ (reference sequence). CDR3 protein: CASSLARGGETQYF. The CDR3, as DNA: TGTGCCAGCAGCTTAGCTAGGGGCGGAGAGACCCAGTACTTC.